A single sample gave rise to the 19 T cell receptor beta chains below, sequenced in a study of shared clonotypes between healthy human individuals. Only in-frame clones appear in the TCRdb table, and some are missing; sequencing was by immunoSEQ multiplex PCR. The sample consists of 180,000 or so clones, about 93% of them appearing once. The specimen sequenced was naive CD4+ T cells sorted from blood. Subset meaning: CD45RA+ positively selected. The receptors were gathered from a woman in her 30s in good health.

This chain links TRBV5-1 with TRBJ1-1; possible D gene TRBD1, 6 bases. Trimming cost V 0 bases and J 4 bases, with 16 bases left between them. This CDR3 spans 16 amino acids. Germline V gives CDR1 SGHRS, CDR2 YFSETQ. The CDR3 loop is CASSLGLGGLSTEAFF. The CDR3 DNA reads TGCGCCAGCAGCTTGGGCCTCGGGGGGCTGAGCACTGAAGCTTTCTTT.

The chain is built from TRBV27 and TRBJ1-1; possible D gene TRBD1, 6 bases. Trimming took 0 bases from V and 10 from J, leaving 21 bases between them. CDR3 length equals 16 residues. Germline CDR1 MNHEY, CDR2 SMNVEV (reference sequence). CDR3 bases: TGTGCCAGCAGTTTATCTCGCGGGGGGGGCGGGTCGGTAGCTTTCTTT. Amino acids: CASSLSRGGGGSVAFF.

This rearrangement joins TRBV19 to TRBJ2-7; no firm D call. In germline, CDR1 is LNHDA, CDR2 SQIVND (reference sequence). V dropped 5 bases and J dropped 0 bases, with 5 bases sitting between them. The CDR3 loop spans 12 amino acids. The CDR3, as DNA: TGTGCCAGTAGTTCGAGCTCCTACGAGCAGTACTTC. Its translation is CASSSSSYEQYF.

This clone has just one count. The chain joins TRBV5-1 to TRBJ1-1; 7 bases map to TRBD1. With 3 bases clipped from V and 11 bases from J, the junction kept 7 bases outside the gene matches. CDR3 size: 12 residues. The germline CDR1 and CDR2 sequences are SGHRS and YFSETQ. The CDR3 protein is CASSSTGSRAFF. CDR3 DNA: TGCGCCAGCAGCTCGACAGGGTCGAGGGCTTTCTTT.

This clone was recorded only once. The chain couples TRBV5-5 to TRBJ2-7; the match to TRBD1 covers 11 bases. Looked up from germline, CDR1 is SGHKS and CDR2 is YYEKEE (reference sequence). This CDR3 has 16 amino acids. J lost 7 bases, V lost 2 bases, and 11 bases had no gene match. The CDR3 bases are TGTGCCAGCAGCTTAGTCCCTCCGGGACAGGGGGTGGAGCAGTACTTC. It specifies CASSLVPPGQGVEQYF.

This chain links TRBV6-6 with TRBJ2-7; D perhaps matches TRBD1 (6 bases). The germline V gene encodes CDR1 MNHNY and CDR2 SVGAGI (reference sequence). The CDR3 is 14 residues long. Trimming shortened V by 5 bases and J by 1 base, and 12 bases separated the two germline ends. The CDR3 region is CASSPARGSYEQYF. CDR3 DNA sequence: TGTGCCAGCAGTCCCGCGAGGGGGTCCTACGAGCAGTACTTC.

The chain links TRBV11-2 to TRBJ2-5; 10 nucleotides line up with TRBD2. Near its end, the DNA agrees better with TRBJ2-7, so the J call may be wrong. Germline assignment: CDR1 SGHAT and CDR2 FQNNGV. The CDR3 is 15 residues long. The CDR3 DNA follows: TGTGCCAGCAGCTTAGGGACTAGCGGAACCTACGAGCAGTACTTC. Its translation is CASSLGTSGTYEQYF.

The V gene is TRBV15, the J gene TRBJ2-5; 9 bases align to TRBD2. The CDR3 is 17 amino acids. Trimming took 0 bases from V and 3 from J; bases not matched to a gene: 8. Per the germline V gene, CDR1 is LNHNV and CDR2 is YYDKDF (reference sequence). The CDR3 region is CATSRDKNSGSEETQYF. Here the CDR3 DNA reads TGTGCCACCAGCAGAGATAAGAATAGCGGGAGCGAAGAGACCCAGTACTTC.

The chain employs TRBV6-1 and TRBJ2-3; a weak D match, TRBD2 (5 bases). V lost 4 bases, J lost 0 bases, and 8 bases lay in between. Per germline, CDR1 MNHNS and CDR2 SASEGT. The CDR3 is 14 residues long. The CDR3 reads CASSVGSSTDTQYF. The CDR3 DNA is TGTGCCAGCAGTGTAGGGAGTAGCACAGATACGCAGTATTTT.

A remark on this clone: The sample contains more than one DNA sequence encoding this CDR3. The chain has TRBV7-9 and TRBJ2-5, with 10 bases identical to TRBD1. This CDR3 is 14 amino acids long. Trimming took 1 base from V and 4 from J; bases not matched to a gene: 0. Germline loops: CDR1 SEHNR, CDR2 FQNEAQ (reference sequence). Here the CDR3 reads CASSLGTGGETQYF. The CDR3 nucleotides are TGTGCCAGCAGCTTAGGGACAGGGGGAGAGACCCAGTACTTC.

The V call is TRBV19, the J call TRBJ2-4, with 14 bases fitting TRBD2. The CDR3 is made up of 17 amino acids. Germline CDR1 and CDR2: LNHDA and SQIVND (reference sequence). After removal of 7 bases from V and 1 base from J, the junction contained 6 bases not matched to a gene. The CDR3 spells CASTGLAGGGAKNIQYF. The CDR3 nucleotides read TGTGCCAGTACCGGACTAGCGGGAGGAGGTGCCAAAAACATTCAGTACTTC.

V usage is TRBV28 and J usage is TRBJ2-7; D is unresolved. This CDR3 is built from 12 residues. Trimming removed 6 bases at V and 2 bases at J, with 8 bases between. Germline assignment: CDR1 MDHEN and CDR2 SYDVKM. This chain's CDR3 is CASSEGTYEQYF. The CDR3 DNA is TGTGCCAGCAGCGAAGGGACCTACGAGCAGTACTTC.

The chain links TRBV19 to TRBJ1-5; D is possibly TRBD1 (5 bases). Germline V gives CDR1 LNHDA, CDR2 SQIVND (reference sequence). CDR3 length: 14 residues. V lost 7 bases to trimming and J lost 7 bases, with 17 bases between them. The CDR3 DNA follows: TGTGCCAGTAACCTAGGGGAAGGGGCCCAGCCCCAGCATTTT. Translating it yields CASNLGEGAQPQHF.

This sequence joins TRBV19 and TRBJ2-5; TRBD2 aligns across 7 bases. The end of the DNA aligns better with TRBJ2-7, so the J call may be wrong. The CDR3 runs 17 residues. Germline V gene sequence: CDR1 LNHDA, CDR2 SQIVND (reference sequence). CDR3 nucleotide sequence: TGTGCCAGTAGTATAGGCGGGGGTGCGGTCCTAGCCTACGAGCAGTACTTC. Residues: CASSIGGGAVLAYEQYF.

This clone appeared once. This chain links TRBV19 with TRBJ2-1; D gene uncertain. The CDR3 totals 14 residues. Germline CDR1 is LNHDA and CDR2 is SQIVND (reference sequence). V was shortened by 4 bases and J by 2 bases, with 9 bases between the two germline ends. The chain's CDR3 is CASSTALPYNEQFF. As DNA, the CDR3 is TGTGCCAGTAGTACGGCCCTGCCCTACAATGAGCAGTTCTTC.

The rearrangement links TRBV28 to TRBJ2-7; TRBD2 aligns across 13 bases. The ends lost 6 bases at V and 2 bases at J; junction bases unmatched: 4. This CDR3 is built from 15 residues. Germline assignment: CDR1 MDHEN and CDR2 SYDVKM. The CDR3 nucleotides read TGTGCCAGCAGCCCTGGGACTAGCGGGGCCTACGAGCAGTACTTC. Residues: CASSPGTSGAYEQYF.

The chain recombines TRBV29-1 with TRBJ2-1, with a tentative D call TRBD2 (6 bases). Germline V gives CDR1 SQVTM, CDR2 ANQGSEA. This CDR3 contains 13 residues. Trimming took 2 bases from V and 6 from J, leaving 11 bases between them. In DNA form, the CDR3 reads TGCAGCGTTGAAACGGGAGTAGGCAATGAGCAGTTCTTC. Translated, it gives CSVETGVGNEQFF.

The chain has TRBV2 and TRBJ1-2; TRBD1 matches 7 bases. The length of the CDR3 is 15 residues. Germline CDR1 and CDR2: SNHLY and FYNNEI. Losses at the gene ends were 11 bases for V and 5 bases for J; bases not matched to a gene: 17. As DNA, the CDR3 is TGTGCCCCAACAAGACAGGGCCACATTTTGTATGGCTACACCTTC. Its translation is CAPTRQGHILYGYTF.

The chain is built from TRBV5-8 and TRBJ1-5; D perhaps matches TRBD1 (5 bases). There are 14 residues in the CDR3. V was cut by 5 bases and J by 4 bases, with 13 bases left in between. Germline lookup yields CDR1 SGHTS and CDR2 YDEGEE. CDR3 loop: CASSPGRLNQPQHF. CDR3 DNA sequence: TGTGCCAGCAGTCCGGGACGTTTAAATCAGCCCCAGCATTTT.